This T cell receptor beta chain was sequenced in a study of T-cell memory formation after mild COVID-19. TCRdb fed the 5' RACE reads into MiXCR, producing one record per CDR3 protein. The sample includes about 210,000 distinct CDR3 sequences, around 30% seen only once; the top ten take over 9.5%. Trimming removed 6 bases at V and 2 bases at J, with 14 bases between. This CDR3 is 15 amino acids long. The V and J genes are TRBV12-3 or TRBV12-4 and TRBJ2-1; the D gene is possibly TRBD2 (6 bases). Sequenced sample: PBMCs or a T cell subset sorted from them (not recorded which). The receptor was derived from an adult woman who had mild COVID-19 (a few samples of this study predate the infection). Cell type and time point are not known. CDR3 coding DNA: TGTGCCAGCAGCCCGCGTGGGGGGACCTACAATGAGCAGTTCTTC. Translation: CASSPRGGTYNEQFF.